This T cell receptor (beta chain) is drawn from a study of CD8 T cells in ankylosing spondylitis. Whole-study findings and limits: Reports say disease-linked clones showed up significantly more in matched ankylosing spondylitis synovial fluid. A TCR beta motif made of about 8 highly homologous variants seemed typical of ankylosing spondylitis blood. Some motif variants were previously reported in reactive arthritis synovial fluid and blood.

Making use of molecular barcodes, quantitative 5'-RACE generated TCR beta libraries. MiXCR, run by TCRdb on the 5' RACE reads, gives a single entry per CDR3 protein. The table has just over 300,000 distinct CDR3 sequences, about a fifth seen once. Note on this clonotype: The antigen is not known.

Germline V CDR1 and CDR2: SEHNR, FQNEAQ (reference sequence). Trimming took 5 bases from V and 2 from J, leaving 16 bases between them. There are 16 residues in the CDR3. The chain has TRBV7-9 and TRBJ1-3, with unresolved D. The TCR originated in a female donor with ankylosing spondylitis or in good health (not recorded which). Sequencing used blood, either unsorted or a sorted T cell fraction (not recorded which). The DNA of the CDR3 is TGTGCCAGCAGCCTCAATCTAGGGAGTCCTGGAAACACCATATATTTT. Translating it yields CASSLNLGSPGNTIYF.